One sample yielded the 26 T cell receptor beta chains listed below, sequenced in a study of monozygotic twins with inflammatory bowel disease. Each CDR3 protein gets one entry in TCRdb, which reprocessed the 5' RACE reads and gives no DNA. The sample spans fewer than 350,000 distinct CDR3 sequences; the ten largest clones claim 2% to 2.5%. Sequencing input: blood. Receptors were obtained from a human donor with ulcerative colitis or Crohn's disease, or a healthy co-twin of an affected twin (not recorded which).

This sequence joins TRBV20-1 and TRBJ1-2; the TCRdb D gene call, TRBD1, has no DNA to confirm it. This CDR3 is 13 amino acids long. The germline CDR1 and CDR2 sequences are DFQATT and SNEGSKA (reference sequence). CDR3 protein: CSARNRGNYGYTF.

This rearrangement joins TRBV18 to TRBJ2-2; TCRdb gives TRBD1 as the D gene, but with no DNA this cannot be confirmed. From germline, CDR1 is KGHSH and CDR2 LQKENI. There are 15 residues in the CDR3. CDR3 in amino acids: CASSPSGAGTGELFF. The variable domain in full, with the rest retrieved from reference TRBV18 and TRBJ2-2, is NAGVMQNPRHLVRRRGQEARLRCSPMKGHSHVYWYRQLPEEGLKFMVYLQKENIIDESGMPKERFSAEFPKEGPSILRIQQVVRGDSAAYFCASSPSGAGTGELFFGEGSRLTVL.

The rearrangement links TRBV20-1 to TRBJ2-4. This CDR3 has 15 residues. Germline loops: CDR1 DFQATT, CDR2 SNEGSKA (reference sequence). CDR3 loop: CSATGRLGDKNIQYF.

The V call is TRBV7-3, the J call TRBJ2-1; TCRdb lists TRBD2, though no DNA is available to test this call. Per the germline V gene, CDR1 is SGHTA and CDR2 is FQGTGA. This CDR3 contains 15 residues. The CDR3 sequence is CASSLGQRGYNEQFF.

The chain joins TRBV29-1 to TRBJ2-7; the TCRdb D gene call, TRBD1, has no DNA to confirm it. CDR3 size: 13 residues. Per the germline V gene, CDR1 is SQVTM and CDR2 is ANQGSEA. CDR3 in amino acids: CSASGQVPHEQYF.

The CDR3 here is CASSLLPGDQETQYF. The rearrangement joins TRBV27 to TRBJ2-5. There are 15 residues in the CDR3. Germline CDR1 is MNHEY and CDR2 is SMNVEV (reference sequence).

The V gene is TRBV5-1, the J gene TRBJ2-5; TCRdb's assignment of TRBD2 cannot be checked, as there is no DNA. Germline-derived CDR1 and CDR2 are SGHRS and YFSETQ. This CDR3 comprises 13 residues. The CDR3: CASSSRLAETQYF. Based on the CDR3 plus reference TRBV5-1 and TRBJ2-5, the full variable domain is KAGVTQTPRYLIKTRGQQVTLSCSPISGHRSVSWYQQTPGQGLQFLFEYFSETQRNKGNFPGRFSGRQFSNSRSEMNVSTLELGDSALYLCASSSRLAETQYFGPGTRLLVL.

V is TRBV5-1 and J is TRBJ2-1; TCRdb calls TRBD1, which cannot be checked without DNA. CDR1 and CDR2 (germline): SGHRS, YFSETQ. This CDR3 has 16 residues. The CDR3 loop reads CASSLVRDLYTNEQFF.

The chain has TRBV20-1 and TRBJ2-5. Germline V lookup: CDR1 DFQATT, CDR2 SNEGSKA (reference sequence). This CDR3 is built from 14 residues. CDR3: CSARSRVGWETQYF.

J is TRBJ2-7 and V is TRBV11-2. The CDR3 consists of 15 residues. Germline V gene lookup returns CDR1 SGHAT and CDR2 FQNNGV. The CDR3 protein is CASSLSAWGPYEQYF.

The V gene is TRBV29-1, the J gene TRBJ2-3; the TRBD2 assignment by TCRdb is unverifiable without DNA. The CDR3 loop spans 17 amino acids. Germline V gene sequence: CDR1 SQVTM, CDR2 ANQGSEA. The CDR3 here is CSVDSGSPARRTDTQYF.

The gene calls are TRBV12-3 or TRBV12-4 and TRBJ2-3; TCRdb designates TRBD2, a call that cannot be tested without DNA. The CDR3 runs 14 residues. This CDR3 is CASTLDLAGDTQYF.

The chain carries TRBV5-1 and TRBJ1-5; no DNA is available, so the TRBD1 call from TCRdb remains unchecked. Germline V CDR1 and CDR2: SGHRS, YFSETQ. The CDR3 has 15 amino acids. CDR3 sequence: CASSLATGPNQPQHF.

The chain uses TRBV5-1 and TRBJ2-1. Germline V gene lookup returns CDR1 SGHRS and CDR2 YFSETQ. CDR3 length equals 18 residues. The CDR3 is CASSSYPTTVTSYNEQFF.

This chain connects TRBV7-9 to TRBJ2-2; TCRdb selects TRBD1, and the lack of DNA leaves this call unchecked. The CDR3 spans 15 residues. Germline V gene sequence: CDR1 SEHNR, CDR2 FQNEAQ (reference sequence). This chain's CDR3 is CASSFQGVDTGELFF.

The V and J genes are TRBV29-1 and TRBJ2-3; TCRdb calls TRBD2, which cannot be checked without DNA. This CDR3 has 16 residues. Per the germline V gene, CDR1 is SQVTM and CDR2 is ANQGSEA. This chain's CDR3 is CSVDNIRGSGTDTQYF.

V is TRBV12-3 or TRBV12-4 and J is TRBJ1-1. There are 11 residues in the CDR3. The CDR3 reads CASTRNTEAFF.

The V and J genes are TRBV7-9 and TRBJ1-1; TCRdb reports TRBD1, a call that lacks DNA to check it against. The CDR3 is 12 residues long. The V gene's germline CDR1 is SEHNR and CDR2 FQNEAQ (reference sequence). The CDR3 loop reads CASGTLNTEAFF.

This chain connects TRBV5-5 to TRBJ2-1; the D gene TCRdb calls, TRBD2, cannot be checked with no DNA. Germline lookup yields CDR1 SGHKS and CDR2 YYEKEE (reference sequence). The CDR3 runs 16 residues. CDR3 loop: CASSSIAGGPYNEQFF.

The chain has TRBV5-1 and TRBJ2-7; without DNA, the TCRdb call of TRBD1 cannot be checked. Per the germline V gene, CDR1 is SGHRS and CDR2 is YFSETQ. CDR3 length: 14 amino acids. Here the CDR3 reads CASYEGASSYEQYF.

The chain combines TRBV5-1 with TRBJ1-1; TCRdb calls TRBD1, which cannot be checked without DNA. From germline, CDR1 is SGHRS and CDR2 YFSETQ. The CDR3 spans 14 residues. The CDR3: CASSAEGRNTEAFF.

J is TRBJ1-1 and V is TRBV6-2 or TRBV6-3; lacking DNA, the TRBD1 call made by TCRdb goes unchecked. The CDR3 length is 19 residues. From germline, CDR1 is MNHEY and CDR2 SVGEGT. The CDR3 here is CASSYTPWDPSWMNTEAFF.

The rearrangement uses TRBV21-1 and TRBJ2-7; TCRdb picks TRBD1, but there is no DNA to check that call. TRBV21-1 is annotated as a pseudogene. The CDR3 consists of 16 residues. This chain's CDR3 is CASSKPPRASSYEQYF.

V usage is TRBV20-1 and J usage is TRBJ1-2. The CDR3 loop spans 14 amino acids. The germline V gene encodes CDR1 DFQATT and CDR2 SNEGSKA (reference sequence). This CDR3 reads CSARRHSPSYGYTF.

The chain uses TRBV7-2 and TRBJ1-2. This CDR3 has 15 amino acids. CDR1 is SGHTA, CDR2 FQGNSA, per germline. This CDR3 reads CASSFQQTANYGYTF.

The V call is TRBV21-1, the J call TRBJ1-4; the TCRdb D gene call, TRBD1, has no DNA to confirm it. TRBV21-1 is recorded as a pseudogene. The CDR3 runs to 15 residues. The chain's CDR3 is CASSSRQETPGKLFF.